Many counts were recorded for the clone carrying this T cell receptor beta chain. Antigen: not known. This entry belongs to a study of beta chain features in type 1 diabetes. Study information: The samples had about 100,000,000 sorted cells examined in all.

Germline V gene data show CDR1 as SGHTA and CDR2 as FQGNSA. The ends were cut back, 5 bases at V and 1 base at J, with 13 bases in the middle. The CDR3 is 15 residues long. CD45RO/CCR7/CD25/CD127/CD95/CD27 separated CD4+ naive, central memory, regulatory and stem cell-like memory cells by sorting. Sequencing targeted expressed TCRB transcripts, as all isolated RNA had been reverse transcribed. Data came from immunoSEQ multiplex PCR; TCRdb stores just in-frame clones and leaves some out. In the table there are about 300,000 clones, 8% of which are singletons. Study-wide findings and caveats: Type 1 diabetes patients showed a moderate but significant shortening of TCRB CDR3s in all four CD4+ subsets.

Sequencing used central memory CD4+ T cells from blood. V and J are TRBV7-2 and TRBJ2-3; no firm D call. The receptor was derived from a woman aged 18-35 years in good health. CDR3: CASSPDGLGTDTQYF. In nucleotides, the CDR3 is TGTGCCAGCAGCCCCGATGGTCTAGGCACAGATACGCAGTATTTT.